This passage covers 10 T cell receptor beta chains from one sample sequenced in a study of cytomegalovirus exposure and HLA in healthy donors. Use of 60 Vbeta and 13 Jbeta primers characterized the PCR. The repertoire was sequenced with immunoSEQ multiplex PCR; TCRdb's copy has only in-frame clones and lacks some. Among some 160,000 clones listed, 70% to 80% were seen once. Sequencing was carried out using PBMCs. The receptors derive from a man in his fifties in good health and CMV-seropositive.

This clone was seen a handful of times. The chain employs TRBV25-1 and TRBJ1-1; TRBD1 agrees at 7 bases. CDR3 length equals 15 residues. The V gene's germline CDR1 is MGHDK and CDR2 SYGVNS. The ends lost 5 bases at V and 4 bases at J; junction bases unmatched: 10. In DNA, the CDR3 is TGTGCCAGCAGTATAAGGGGGCTAATGGGCACTGAAGCTTTCTTT. Amino acid sequence: CASSIRGLMGTEAFF.

V gene TRBV5-1 combines with J gene TRBJ2-2, with TRBD2 identical over 13 bases. V dropped 4 bases and J dropped 1; count of bases not matched to a gene: 4. The CDR3 sequence is 17 residues long. CDR1 SGHRS and CDR2 YFSETQ come from the germline V gene. CDR3 in amino acids: CASSPGLAGVNTGELFF. CDR3 sequence (DNA): TGCGCCAGCAGCCCAGGACTAGCGGGGGTGAACACCGGGGAGCTGTTTTTT.

J is TRBJ2-1 and V is TRBV4-3, with D possibly being TRBD2 (5 bases). Germline CDR1 LGHNA, CDR2 YSLEER. CDR3 length: 17 residues. The V and J ends lost 1 base and 0 bases respectively, with 13 bases between them. The CDR3 DNA reads TGCGCCAGCAGCCAAGTCGTCGTGGGGAGCTCCTACAATGAGCAGTTCTTC. Protein: CASSQVVVGSSYNEQFF.

V gene TRBV11-2 combines with J gene TRBJ1-6, with D possibly TRBD1 on 6 matching bases. Germline V gene data show CDR1 as SGHAT and CDR2 as FQNNGV. V was pared by 1 base and J by 4 bases, with 11 bases between. This CDR3 is 16 amino acids long. CDR3 sequence: CASSLGRQVYNSPLHF. CDR3 nucleotide sequence: TGTGCCAGCAGCTTAGGTCGACAGGTGTATAATTCACCCCTCCACTTT.

This clone has more than one count but fewer than ten. The chain couples TRBV4-3 to TRBJ1-1; tentatively, D is TRBD1 (5 bases). Germline V lookup: CDR1 LGHNA, CDR2 YSLEER. Deletions cut 3 bases from V and 4 bases from J, with 9 bases between. This CDR3 contains 13 residues. The CDR3, as DNA: TGCGCCAGCAGCCACCAGGGTAGCACTGAAGCTTTCTTT. Translating it yields CASSHQGSTEAFF.

This clone was seen a handful of times. The CDR3 DNA reads TGTGCCAGCAGTGAATGGCAGGGTAACTATGGCTACACCTTC. Its protein product is CASSEWQGNYGYTF. The chain couples TRBV2 to TRBJ1-2, with D perhaps TRBD1 (5 bases). The germline V gene has CDR1 SNHLY and CDR2 FYNNEI. The V gene lost 2 bases and the J gene lost 1 base, with 8 bases spanning the gap. CDR3 length equals 14 residues.

The V gene is TRBV19, the J gene TRBJ2-7; the D gene is possibly TRBD1 (7 bases). Germline V CDR1 and CDR2: LNHDA, SQIVND (reference sequence). The CDR3 contains 15 residues. V was shortened by 5 bases and J by 1 base, with 15 bases between the two germline ends. CDR3 sequence: CASSPRGAGSYEQYF. Here the CDR3 DNA reads TGTGCCAGTAGTCCCAGGGGGGCAGGTTCCTACGAGCAGTACTTC.

The chain joins TRBV5-6 to TRBJ2-7, with D hard to call. CDR1 and CDR2 (germline): SGHDT, YYEEEE. CDR3 length: 13 amino acids. The germline V and J ends were trimmed by 4 bases and 1 base, with 9 bases remaining between them. CDR3 sequence: CASSLPFSYEQYF. The CDR3 region has the DNA TGTGCCAGCAGCCTTCCCTTTTCCTACGAGCAGTACTTC.

The chain couples TRBV5-1 to TRBJ1-3; possibly TRBD1 for D (5 bases). The V and J ends lost 4 bases and 0 bases respectively, with 8 bases between them. The CDR3 is made up of 14 amino acids. CDR1 is SGHRS, CDR2 YFSETQ, per germline. In DNA form, the CDR3 reads TGCGCCAGCAGCGAAAGGGGCTCTGGAAACACCATATATTTT. This codes for CASSERGSGNTIYF. The variable domain in full, completed from reference TRBV5-1 and TRBJ1-3, reads KAGVTQTPRYLIKTRGQQVTLSCSPISGHRSVSWYQQTPGQGLQFLFEYFSETQRNKGNFPGRFSGRQFSNSRSEMNVSTLELGDSALYLCASSERGSGNTIYFGEGSWLTVV.

This clone was counted a single time. The rearrangement joins TRBV9 to TRBJ2-7, with a possible D match to TRBD1 (6 bases). Germline V gene data show CDR1 as SGDLS and CDR2 as YYNGEE. V lost 0 bases and J 2 bases, leaving 12 bases between the germline ends. This CDR3 is built from 15 residues. The CDR3 region is CASSVGSGAPYEQYF. The CDR3 nucleotides read TGTGCCAGCAGCGTAGGTTCAGGGGCCCCCTACGAGCAGTACTTC.